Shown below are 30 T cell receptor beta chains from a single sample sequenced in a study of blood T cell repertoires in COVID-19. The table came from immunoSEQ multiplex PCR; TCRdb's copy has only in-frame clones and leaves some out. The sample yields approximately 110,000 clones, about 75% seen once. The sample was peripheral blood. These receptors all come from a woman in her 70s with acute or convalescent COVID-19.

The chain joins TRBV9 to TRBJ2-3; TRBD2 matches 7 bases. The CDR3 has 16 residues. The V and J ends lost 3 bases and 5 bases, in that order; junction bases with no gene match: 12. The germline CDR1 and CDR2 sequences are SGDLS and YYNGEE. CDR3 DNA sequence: TGTGCCAGCAGCGATCAAACTCGGGGGGTAGGAGATACGCAGTATTTT. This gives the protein CASSDQTRGVGDTQYF.

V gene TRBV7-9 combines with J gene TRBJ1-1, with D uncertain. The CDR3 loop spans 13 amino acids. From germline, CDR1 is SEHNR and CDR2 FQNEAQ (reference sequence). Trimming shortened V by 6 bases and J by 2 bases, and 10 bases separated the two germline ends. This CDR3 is CASSSGANTEAFF. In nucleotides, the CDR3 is TGTGCCAGCAGTTCTGGAGCAAACACTGAAGCTTTCTTT.

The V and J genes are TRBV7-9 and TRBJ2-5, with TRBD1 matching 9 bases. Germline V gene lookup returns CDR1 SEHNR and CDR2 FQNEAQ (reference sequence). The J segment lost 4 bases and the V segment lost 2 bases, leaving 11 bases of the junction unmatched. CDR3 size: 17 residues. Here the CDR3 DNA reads TGTGCCAGCAGCTTAAGCTTCGACAGGGGGGGTGGAGAGACCCAGTACTTC. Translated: CASSLSFDRGGGETQYF. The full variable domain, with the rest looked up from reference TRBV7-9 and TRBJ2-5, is DTGVSQNPRHKITKRGQNVTFRCDPISEHNRLYWYRQTLGQGPEFLTYFQNEAQLEKSRLLSDRFSAERPKGSFSTLEIQRTEQGDSAMYLCASSLSFDRGGGETQYFGPGTRLLVL.

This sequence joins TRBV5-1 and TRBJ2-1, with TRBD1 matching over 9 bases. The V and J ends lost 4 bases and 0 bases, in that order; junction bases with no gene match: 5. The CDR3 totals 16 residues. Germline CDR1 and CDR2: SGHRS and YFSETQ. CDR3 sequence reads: CASSVTGGSSYNEQFF. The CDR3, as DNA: TGCGCCAGCAGCGTGACAGGGGGGAGCTCCTACAATGAGCAGTTCTTC. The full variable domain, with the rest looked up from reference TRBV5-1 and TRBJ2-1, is KAGVTQTPRYLIKTRGQQVTLSCSPISGHRSVSWYQQTPGQGLQFLFEYFSETQRNKGNFPGRFSGRQFSNSRSEMNVSTLELGDSALYLCASSVTGGSSYNEQFFGPGTRLTVL.

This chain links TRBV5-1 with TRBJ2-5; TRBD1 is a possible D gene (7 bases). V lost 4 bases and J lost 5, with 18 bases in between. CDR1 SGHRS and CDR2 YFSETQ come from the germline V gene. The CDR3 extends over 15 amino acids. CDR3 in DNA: TGCGCCAGCAGCCCTTGGGCAGGGGGGTCTGAGACCCAGTACTTC. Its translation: CASSPWAGGSETQYF.

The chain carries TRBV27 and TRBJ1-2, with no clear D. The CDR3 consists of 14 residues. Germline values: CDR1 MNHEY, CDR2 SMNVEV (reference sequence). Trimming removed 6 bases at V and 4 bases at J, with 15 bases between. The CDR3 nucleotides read TGTGCCAGCAGCCCAATAGTGGGCACCTATGGCTACACCTTC. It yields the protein CASSPIVGTYGYTF.

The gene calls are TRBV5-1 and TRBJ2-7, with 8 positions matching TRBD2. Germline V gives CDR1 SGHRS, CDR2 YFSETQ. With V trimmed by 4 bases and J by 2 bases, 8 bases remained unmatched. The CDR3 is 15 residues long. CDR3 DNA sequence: TGCGCCAGCAGCGACCTCGGGGGGGGCCCCTACGAGCAGTACTTC. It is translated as CASSDLGGGPYEQYF.

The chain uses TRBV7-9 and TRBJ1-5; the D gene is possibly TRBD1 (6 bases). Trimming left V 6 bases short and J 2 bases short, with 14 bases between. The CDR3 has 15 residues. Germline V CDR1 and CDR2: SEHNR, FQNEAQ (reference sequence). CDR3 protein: CASSPDRLGNQPQHF. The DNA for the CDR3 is TGTGCCAGCAGTCCGGACAGACTGGGCAATCAGCCCCAGCATTTT.

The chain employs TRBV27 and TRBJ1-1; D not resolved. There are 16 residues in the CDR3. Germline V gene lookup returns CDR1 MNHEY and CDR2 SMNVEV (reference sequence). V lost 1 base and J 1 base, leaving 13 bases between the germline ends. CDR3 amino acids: CASSLYPGSGNTEAFF. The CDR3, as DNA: TGTGCCAGCAGTTTATACCCGGGTTCGGGGAACACTGAAGCTTTCTTT.

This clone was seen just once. The CDR3 reads CASSEINDRTTEAFF. CDR3 DNA: TGTGCCAGCAGTGAAATAAACGACAGGACCACTGAAGCTTTCTTT. The J gene is TRBJ1-1, the V gene TRBV6-1; TRBD1 is a possible D gene (6 bases). Germline CDR1 is MNHNS and CDR2 is SASEGT. The CDR3 totals 15 residues. V lost 2 bases and J 4 bases, leaving 14 bases between the germline ends.

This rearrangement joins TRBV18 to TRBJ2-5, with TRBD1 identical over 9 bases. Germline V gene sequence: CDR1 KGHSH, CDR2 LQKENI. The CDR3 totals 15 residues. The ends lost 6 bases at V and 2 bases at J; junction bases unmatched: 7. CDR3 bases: TGTGCCAGCTCCTCAGGGACAGGGAAGCAAGAGACCCAGTACTTC. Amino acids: CASSSGTGKQETQYF.

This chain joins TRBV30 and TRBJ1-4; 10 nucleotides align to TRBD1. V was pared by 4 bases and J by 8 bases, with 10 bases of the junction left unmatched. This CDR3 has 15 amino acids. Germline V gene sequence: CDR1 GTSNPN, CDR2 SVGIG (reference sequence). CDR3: CAWNPPGQGNEKLFF. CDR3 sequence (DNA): TGTGCCTGGAACCCTCCGGGACAGGGGAACGAAAAACTGTTTTTT.

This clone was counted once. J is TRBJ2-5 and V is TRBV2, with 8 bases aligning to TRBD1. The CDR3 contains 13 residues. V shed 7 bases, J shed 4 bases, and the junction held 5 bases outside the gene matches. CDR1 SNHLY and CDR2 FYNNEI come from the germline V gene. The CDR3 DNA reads TGTGCCAGCACTTCCGGACAGGGAGAGACCCAGTACTTC. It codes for CASTSGQGETQYF. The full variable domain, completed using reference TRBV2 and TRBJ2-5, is EPEVTQTPSHQVTQMGQEVILRCVPISNHLYFYWYRQILGQKVEFLVSFYNNEISEKSEIFDDQFSVERPDGSNFTLKIRSTKLEDSAMYFCASTSGQGETQYFGPGTRLLVL.

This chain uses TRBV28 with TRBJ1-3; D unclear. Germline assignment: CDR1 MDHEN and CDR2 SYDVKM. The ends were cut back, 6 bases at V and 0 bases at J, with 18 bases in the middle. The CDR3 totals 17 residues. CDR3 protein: CASRAPLGGISGNTIYF. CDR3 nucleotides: TGTGCCAGCAGAGCCCCCCTTGGAGGGATCTCTGGAAACACCATATATTTT.

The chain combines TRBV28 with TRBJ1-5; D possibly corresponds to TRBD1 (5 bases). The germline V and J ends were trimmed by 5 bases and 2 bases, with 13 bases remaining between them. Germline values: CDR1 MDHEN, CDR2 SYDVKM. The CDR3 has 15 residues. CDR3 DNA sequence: TGTGCCAGCAGTGGGGTCCTCAGGGGCAATCAGCCCCAGCATTTT. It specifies CASSGVLRGNQPQHF.

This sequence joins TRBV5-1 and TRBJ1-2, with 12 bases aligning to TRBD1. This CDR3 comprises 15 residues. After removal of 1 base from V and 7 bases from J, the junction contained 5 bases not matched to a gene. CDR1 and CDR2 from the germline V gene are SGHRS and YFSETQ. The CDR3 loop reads CASSLRGQGAVGYTF. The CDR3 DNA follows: TGCGCCAGCAGCTTGAGGGGACAGGGGGCGGTTGGCTACACCTTC.

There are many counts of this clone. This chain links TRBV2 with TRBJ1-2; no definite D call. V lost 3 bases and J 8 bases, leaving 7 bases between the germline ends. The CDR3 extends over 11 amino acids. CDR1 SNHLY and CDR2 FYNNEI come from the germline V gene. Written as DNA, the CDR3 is TGTGCCAGCAGTGAGAGATACGGCTACACCTTC. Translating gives CASSERYGYTF.

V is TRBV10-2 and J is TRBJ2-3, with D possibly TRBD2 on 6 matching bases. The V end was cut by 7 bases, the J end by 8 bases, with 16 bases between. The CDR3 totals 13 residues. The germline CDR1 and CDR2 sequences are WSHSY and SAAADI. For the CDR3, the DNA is TGCGCCAGCAAGGTGGGGATCGGGGGTACGCAGTATTTT. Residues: CASKVGIGGTQYF.

The CDR3 bases are TGTGCCAGCAGCCCCCCGATCGGTCCGGCCTACAATGAGCAGTTCTTC. This gives the protein CASSPPIGPAYNEQFF. The V and J genes are TRBV5-5 and TRBJ2-1; no clear D gene. This CDR3 region has 16 residues. V dropped 4 bases and J dropped 2 bases, with 16 bases sitting between them. Germline CDR1 reads SGHKS; CDR2 reads YYEKEE (reference sequence).

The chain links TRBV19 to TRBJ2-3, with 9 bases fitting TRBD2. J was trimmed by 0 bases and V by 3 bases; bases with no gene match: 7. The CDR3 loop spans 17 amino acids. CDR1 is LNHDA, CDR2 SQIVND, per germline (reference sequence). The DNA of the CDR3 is TGTGCCAGTAGTATTGAGGGGCTAGCGGGGAGCACAGATACGCAGTATTTT. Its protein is CASSIEGLAGSTDTQYF.

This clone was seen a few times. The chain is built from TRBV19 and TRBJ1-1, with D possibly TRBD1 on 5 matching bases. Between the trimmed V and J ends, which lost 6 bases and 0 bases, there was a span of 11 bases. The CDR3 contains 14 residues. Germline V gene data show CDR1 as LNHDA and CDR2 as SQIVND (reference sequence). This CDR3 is CASRMTAVNTEAFF. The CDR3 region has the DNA TGTGCCAGTAGGATGACAGCCGTGAACACTGAAGCTTTCTTT.

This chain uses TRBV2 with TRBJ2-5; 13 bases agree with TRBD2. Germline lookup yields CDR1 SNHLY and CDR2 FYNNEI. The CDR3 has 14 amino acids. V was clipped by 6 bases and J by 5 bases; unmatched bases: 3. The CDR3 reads CASSTGLAGETQYF. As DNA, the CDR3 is TGTGCCAGCAGCACGGGACTAGCGGGGGAGACCCAGTACTTC.

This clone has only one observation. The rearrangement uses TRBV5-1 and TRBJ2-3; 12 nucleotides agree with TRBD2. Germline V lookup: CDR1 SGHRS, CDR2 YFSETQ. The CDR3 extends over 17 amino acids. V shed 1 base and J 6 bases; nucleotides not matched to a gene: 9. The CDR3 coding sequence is TGCGCCAGCAGCTTGCCCCCGCTAGCGGGGGGGCGTGATACGCAGTATTTT. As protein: CASSLPPLAGGRDTQYF.

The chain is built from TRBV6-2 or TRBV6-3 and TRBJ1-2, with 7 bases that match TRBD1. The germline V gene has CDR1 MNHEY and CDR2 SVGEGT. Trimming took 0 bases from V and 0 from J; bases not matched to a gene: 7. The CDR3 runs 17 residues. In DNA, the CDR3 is TGTGCCAGCAGTTACTCTTGGGACAGAGACGCTAACTATGGCTACACCTTC. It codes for CASSYSWDRDANYGYTF.

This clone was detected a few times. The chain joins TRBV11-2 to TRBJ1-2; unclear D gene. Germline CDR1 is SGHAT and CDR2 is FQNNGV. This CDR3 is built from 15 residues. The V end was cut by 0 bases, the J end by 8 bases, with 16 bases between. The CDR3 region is CASSLDMVRGRGYTF. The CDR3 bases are TGTGCCAGCAGCTTAGATATGGTCCGGGGAAGGGGCTACACCTTC.

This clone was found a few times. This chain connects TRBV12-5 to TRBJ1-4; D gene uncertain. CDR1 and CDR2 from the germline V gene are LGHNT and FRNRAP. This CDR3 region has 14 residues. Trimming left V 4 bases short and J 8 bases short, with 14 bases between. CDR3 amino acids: CASGSLGYGEKLFF. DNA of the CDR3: TGTGCTAGTGGTTCCCTTGGGTACGGGGAAAAACTGTTTTTT.

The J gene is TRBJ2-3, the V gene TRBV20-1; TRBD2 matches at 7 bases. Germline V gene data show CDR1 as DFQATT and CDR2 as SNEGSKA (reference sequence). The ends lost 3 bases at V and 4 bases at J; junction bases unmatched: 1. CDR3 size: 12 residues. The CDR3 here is CSASRGADTQYF. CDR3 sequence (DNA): TGCAGTGCTAGTCGGGGGGCAGATACGCAGTATTTT.

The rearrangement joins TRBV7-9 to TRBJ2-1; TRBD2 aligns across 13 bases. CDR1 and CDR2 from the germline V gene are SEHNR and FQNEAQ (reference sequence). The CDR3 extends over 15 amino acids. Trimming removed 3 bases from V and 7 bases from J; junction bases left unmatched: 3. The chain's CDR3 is CASSFTSGGANEQFF. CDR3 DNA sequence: TGTGCCAGCAGCTTTACTAGCGGGGGGGCTAATGAGCAGTTCTTC.

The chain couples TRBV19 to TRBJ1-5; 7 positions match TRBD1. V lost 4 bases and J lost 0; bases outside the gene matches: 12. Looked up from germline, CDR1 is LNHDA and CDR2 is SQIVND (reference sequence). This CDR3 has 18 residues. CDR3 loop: CASSNLRDSSYSNQPQHF. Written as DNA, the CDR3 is TGTGCCAGTAGTAATCTCCGGGACAGCAGTTATAGCAATCAGCCCCAGCATTTT.

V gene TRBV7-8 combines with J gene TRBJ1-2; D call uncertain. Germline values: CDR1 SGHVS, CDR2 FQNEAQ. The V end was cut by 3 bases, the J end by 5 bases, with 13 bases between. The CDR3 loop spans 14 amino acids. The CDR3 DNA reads TGTGCCAGCAGCTTGTCCGGGGAAGGATATGGCTACACCTTC. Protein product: CASSLSGEGYGYTF. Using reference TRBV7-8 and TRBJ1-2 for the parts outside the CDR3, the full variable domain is GAGVSQSPRYKVAKRGQDVALRCDPISGHVSLFWYQQALGQGPEFLTYFQNEAQLDKSGLPSDRFFAERPEGSVSTLKIQRTQQEDSAVYLCASSLSGEGYGYTFGSGTRLTVV.